This is a list of T cell receptor beta chains from one sample in a study of T-cell memory formation after mild COVID-19. TCRdb passed the 5' RACE reads through MiXCR, listing each CDR3 protein once. There are 400,000 to 450,000 distinct CDR3 sequences in the sample; approximately 19% occur only once, and about 22% lies in the top ten. Sequencing was carried out using PBMCs or a T cell subset sorted from them (not recorded which). Receptors were obtained from a man in his late teens or twenties who had mild COVID-19 (a few samples of this study predate the infection). Cell type and time point are not known. The CDR3 runs from the conserved cysteine through the conserved F or W. D genes are given only for firm matches. Some rows mark clone size as missing; the rest say once, few, many or name a class of expanded clone.

V gene	J gene	clone size	D gene	CDR3 DNA	CDR3 protein
TRBV6-5	TRBJ2-7	few	.	TGTGCCAGCAGTTACGGCCAGGGGTCCTACGAGCAGTACTTC	CASSYGQGSYEQYF
TRBV5-1	TRBJ2-1	few	.	TGCGCCAGCAGCTTGCGCGGCGGGGCGGAGCAGTTCTTC	CASSLRGGAEQFF
TRBV12-3/TRBV12-4	TRBJ2-3	many	.	TGTGCCCTTCGGCGGGGGACAGGCACCACAGATACGCAGTATTTT	CALRRGTGTTDTQYF
TRBV7-2	TRBJ1-1	many	.	TGTGCCAGCAGCTTAGATCTCGGGATGAACACTGAAGCTTTCTTT	CASSLDLGMNTEAFF
TRBV20-1	TRBJ1-4	.	.	TGCACCATGAGAGTCAGGGGTAGTGAAAAACTGTTTTTT	CTMRVRGSEKLFF
TRBV20-1	TRBJ2-1	.	.	TGCAGTGCCCGCAGGGTCAATGAGCAGTTCTTC	CSARRVNEQFF
TRBV9	TRBJ2-3	few	TRBD1	TGTGCCAGCCGGAGGACGGGGACAGCGTCAGATACGCAGTATTTT	CASRRTGTASDTQYF
TRBV7-9	TRBJ1-6	.	TRBD1	TGTGCCAGCAGCCGCGGACAGGGAGGCTCACCCCTCCACTTT	CASSRGQGGSPLHF
TRBV12-3/TRBV12-4	TRBJ2-3	many	.	TGTGCCAGCAGCCCAACAGGGACCTGGGATACGCAGTATTTT	CASSPTGTWDTQYF
TRBV7-3	TRBJ2-5	.	.	TGTGCCAGCAGCCCCGCCGGTTTTCAAGAGACCCAGTACTTC	CASSPAGFQETQYF
TRBV12-3/TRBV12-4	TRBJ1-1	many	.	TGTGCCAGCAGTCCTACAAGCAACAGGGACGGAGGCACTGAAGCTTTCTTT	CASSPTSNRDGGTEAFF
TRBV7-3	TRBJ2-7	many	TRBD1	TGTGCCAGCAGCTTTGGACAGGGAGGCTCCTACGAGCAGTACTTC	CASSFGQGGSYEQYF
TRBV6-2/TRBV6-3	TRBJ2-7	.	.	TGTGCCAGCAGCCGGAACCAAAGGCTAGGAGCCCACGAGCAGTACTTC	CASSRNQRLGAHEQYF
TRBV6-5	TRBJ1-2	.	.	TGTGCCAGCAGTTACTCGGATAAAACCTATGGCTACACCTTC	CASSYSDKTYGYTF
TRBV12-3/TRBV12-4	TRBJ1-1	.	TRBD1	TGTGCCAGCAGCGACAGGGTAAGCACTGAAGCTTTCTTT	CASSDRVSTEAFF
TRBV9	TRBJ1-6	.	.	TGTGCCAGCAGCTTCGGACAACGAAATTCACCCCTCCACTTT	CASSFGQRNSPLHF
TRBV6-1	TRBJ1-4	.	.	TGTGCCAGCAGCCAAGGGGACTCAAACTCTCGAAAACTGTTTTTT	CASSQGDSNSRKLFF
TRBV7-9	TRBJ2-7	many	TRBD1	TGTGCCAGCAGCCCAGGGGGACACTTCTACGAGCAGTACTTC	CASSPGGHFYEQYF
TRBV12-3/TRBV12-4	TRBJ1-2	many	.	TGTGCCAGCAGTTTAGGGTGGGAAGGCTACACCTTC	CASSLGWEGYTF
TRBV9	TRBJ2-2	many	.	TGTGCCAGCAGCGTAGCCGGCAGTATCACCGGGGAGCTGTTTTTT	CASSVAGSITGELFF
TRBV24-1	TRBJ2-2	.	.	TGTGCCACCAGTGAAATCACCGGGGAGCTGTTTTTT	CATSEITGELFF
TRBV7-7	TRBJ2-3	many	TRBD2	TGTGCCAGCAGCGCTACATCGGGGGGACTCACAGATACGCAGTATTTT	CASSATSGGLTDTQYF
TRBV5-1	TRBJ1-2	few	TRBD1	TGCGCCAGCAGCCCTAGGACAGGAGAGTCCCCCTATGGCTACACCTTC	CASSPRTGESPYGYTF
TRBV7-9	TRBJ2-7	.	TRBD1	TGTGCCAGCAGCTTTAGACAAGGTCAGGGGGCGTGGGAGCAGTACTTC	CASSFRQGQGAWEQYF
TRBV5-1	TRBJ1-3	.	.	TGCGCCAGCAGCTTATTACCGCCAGGGACCGGAAACACCATATATTTT	CASSLLPPGTGNTIYF
TRBV18	TRBJ1-1	few	.	TGTGCCAGCTCACCCCCCGTGGCTGAAGCTTTCTTT	CASSPPVAEAFF
TRBV27	TRBJ2-1	.	TRBD2	TGTGCCAGCAGTACAAGGGGAGGGGTGTGGGATGAGCAGTTCTTC	CASSTRGGVWDEQFF
TRBV7-3	TRBJ2-7	.	TRBD1	TGTGCCAGCAGCCCGGCCGGGACAGATCACCACGAGCAGTACTTC	CASSPAGTDHHEQYF
TRBV28	TRBJ1-1	few	TRBD1	TGTGCCAGCAGTTTACTCCTCCGGACAGGGGTGAAAGCTTTCTTT	CASSLLLRTGVKAFF
TRBV4-2	TRBJ2-1	few	TRBD2	TGTGCCAGCAGCCAAGATCAGGCGGGGGGCCAGGGATATGAGCAGTTCTTC	CASSQDQAGGQGYEQFF
TRBV5-1	TRBJ2-5	.	TRBD1	TGCGCCAGCAGCGGACAGGGGGGAAATTTGGAGACCCAGTACTTC	CASSGQGGNLETQYF
TRBV29-1	TRBJ2-5	.	.	TGCAGCGTTGAAATTGGCGAGACCCAGTACTTC	CSVEIGETQYF
TRBV12-3/TRBV12-4	TRBJ1-1	many	.	TGTGCCAGCAGTTTATGGAACACTGAAGCTTTCTTT	CASSLWNTEAFF
TRBV12-3/TRBV12-4	TRBJ1-6	.	.	TGTGCCAGCTCTACAATGAGCGATTCACCCCTCCACTTT	CASSTMSDSPLHF
TRBV5-1	TRBJ1-1	many	TRBD1	TGCGCCAGCAGCAGGGACAGGGGCACTGAAGCTTTCTTT	CASSRDRGTEAFF
TRBV18	TRBJ1-1	.	.	TGTGCCAGCTCACCGACTGCAGGAGAAACTGAAGCTTTCTTT	CASSPTAGETEAFF
TRBV6-5	TRBJ2-5	few	.	TGTGCCAGCAGCCAGGGGGGGACCCAGTACTTC	CASSQGGTQYF